The 22 T cell receptor beta chains in this list originate from one sample, sequenced in a study of T cell clonality in common variable immunodeficiency. Study outcomes and limitations: Reportedly, TCR beta sequences from common variable immunodeficiency showed fewer deletions and N-nucleotide insertions.

No antigen has been identified for these receptors. Measured with immunoSEQ multiplex PCR; TCRdb has only the in-frame clones, and not every one. Sampling found about 19,000 clones, none seen once. Input material: peripheral blood mononuclear cells. The receptor source for this set is a human donor with common variable immunodeficiency.

This clone has a handful of counts. The read gets to within 3 residues of the CDR3 end, and the germline J gene fills in the rest. This chain joins TRBV7-2 and TRBJ2-7, with a possible D match to TRBD1 (5 bases). CDR1 is SGHTA, CDR2 FQGNSA, per germline. The V end was cut by 5 bases, the J end by 5 bases, with 10 bases between. CDR3 length: 12 amino acids. The CDR3: CASSPGFDEQYF. CDR3 DNA (partial): TGTGCCAGCAGCCCAGGGTTCGACGAG.

Many counts were recorded for this clone. Read data end 3 residues before the CDR3 end; the end is taken from the germline J gene. The chain couples TRBV6-1 to TRBJ1-5; 8 bases are shared with TRBD1. This CDR3 comprises 15 residues. The germline CDR1 and CDR2 sequences are MNHNS and SASEGT. V shed 0 bases, J shed 7 bases, and the junction held 5 bases outside the gene matches. CDR3: CASSEAYRGKQPQHF. The sequenced part of the CDR3 DNA is TGTGCCAGCAGTGAAGCGTACAGGGGGAAACAGCCC.

On this clone: The sequenced fragment ends 3 residues before the CDR3 boundary, so the rest is inferred from the germline J gene. The V and J genes are TRBV19 and TRBJ2-2; maybe TRBD2 (5 bases). From germline, CDR1 is LNHDA and CDR2 SQIVND (reference sequence). Trimming took off 3 bases at V and 0 bases at J, with 14 bases between the two ends. The CDR3 covers 17 residues. The sequenced CDR3 bases are TGTGCCAGTAGTATGGTGGACGGGGTGTCGAACACCGGGGAG. Encoded protein: CASSMVDGVSNTGE. The whole CDR3 is CASSMVDGVSNTGELFF. Supplemented by reference TRBV19 and TRBJ2-2, the full variable domain reads DGGITQSPKYLFRKEGQNVTLSCEQNLNHDAMYWYRQDPGQGLRLIYYSQIVNDFQKGDIAEGYSVSREKKESFPLTVTSAQKNPTAFYLCASSMVDGVSNTGELFFGEGSRLTVL.

This clone was seen repeatedly, ten times or more. The read stops 3 residues short of the end of the CDR3; the missing end is completed from the germline J gene. The chain joins TRBV6-4 to TRBJ1-5; 10 bases match TRBD1. With 7 bases clipped from V and 0 bases from J, the junction kept 6 bases outside the gene matches. CDR3 length: 16 residues. Germline V gene lookup returns CDR1 MRHNA and CDR2 SNTAGT. The covered CDR3 bases are TGTGCCAGCAATAGGGACAGGGGCCCTAGCAATCAGCCC. The encoded protein is CASNRDRGPSNQP. The whole CDR3 sequence is CASNRDRGPSNQPQHF.

Concerning this clone itself: The missing CDR3 end, 3 residues past where the read stops, is filled in from the germline J gene. V usage is TRBV2 and J usage is TRBJ2-2; 9 positions match TRBD2. The CDR3 contains 16 residues. Trimming at V came to 6 bases and at J to 0 bases, leaving 5 bases not matched to a gene. Per the germline V gene, CDR1 is SNHLY and CDR2 is FYNNEI. Here the CDR3 reads CASSVRLAANTGELFF. The DNA read from the CDR3 is TGTGCCAGCAGCGTACGACTAGCGGCGAACACCGGGGAG.

This clone was counted a few times. From the germline J gene comes the end of the CDR3, since the read stops 3 residues before it. J is TRBJ1-1 and V is TRBV7-8; D is perhaps TRBD1 (6 bases). Looked up from germline, CDR1 is SGHVS and CDR2 is FQNEAQ. The length of the CDR3 is 14 residues. The CDR3 is CASSLASGVFGAFF. CDR3 DNA, as far as it was read: TGTGCCAGCAGCTTAGCATCAGGGGTTTTCGGA.

This clone occurred a few times. The read finishes 3 residues shy of the CDR3 end, and the germline J gene is used to complete it. The V and J genes are TRBV18 and TRBJ1-5; D might be TRBD1 (6 bases). The CDR3 is 18 amino acids. Trimming pared 4 bases from V and 4 bases from J, leaving 23 bases between. Germline CDR1 reads KGHSH; CDR2 reads LQKENI. CDR3 region: CASSLNGGVGGGNQPQHF. The CDR3 DNA, read in part, is TGTGCCAGCTCACTAAATGGGGGCGTAGGTGGAGGGAATCAGCCC.

In its sample, this clone was seen many times. The read is 3 residues too short to cover the CDR3 end, so that end is filled in from the germline J gene. The V call is TRBV19, the J call TRBJ1-1, with 7 bases matching TRBD1. Germline V gives CDR1 LNHDA, CDR2 SQIVND (reference sequence). The length of the CDR3 is 15 residues. After removal of 7 bases from V and 4 bases from J, the junction contained 12 bases not matched to a gene. The part of the CDR3 DNA that was read is TGTGCCAGTAATAGACCCCCAGGGGGAGGCACTGAA. As protein: CASNRPPGGGTE. The full CDR3 protein reads CASNRPPGGGTEAFF.

This clone was observed a handful of times. Read sequence stops 3 residues before the CDR3 end, and the germline J gene provides the missing end. V and J are TRBV7-9 and TRBJ2-3; D remains unclear. V lost 2 bases and J lost 4, with 7 bases in between. CDR3 size: 13 residues. The germline gives CDR1 SEHNR, CDR2 FQNEAQ (reference sequence). This chain's CDR3 is CASSLQSSDTQYF. The CDR3 bases that were read are TGTGCCAGCAGCTTACAATCATCAGATACG.

This clone appeared a few times. Read data end 3 residues before the CDR3 end; the end is taken from the germline J gene. Different DNA sequences within this sample yield the same CDR3. V gene TRBV7-9 combines with J gene TRBJ1-1; D unclear. This CDR3 comprises 11 residues. Germline V lookup: CDR1 SEHNR, CDR2 FQNEAQ (reference sequence). Trimming cost V 4 bases and J 7 bases, with 7 bases left between them. The CDR3 protein is CASSWQREAFF. The CDR3 bases that were read are TGTGCCAGCAGCTGGCAGCGTGAA.

To note about this clone: The read ends 3 residues before the CDR3 terminus; that terminus is restored from the germline J gene. The rearrangement links TRBV30 to TRBJ2-7; 9 nucleotides line up with TRBD1. The CDR3 runs 14 residues. Germline V CDR1 and CDR2: GTSNPN, SVGIG (reference sequence). V trimming: 2 bases; J trimming: 3 bases; junction bases outside the gene matches: 5. CDR3 DNA (partial): TGTGCCTGGAGTCTAGGGACAGGGATCTACGAG. This codes for CAWSLGTGIYE. The full CDR3 protein is CAWSLGTGIYEQYF.

This clone was counted only a few times. Sequencing ends 3 residues short of the CDR3 end; the germline J gene provides the rest. V gene TRBV7-2 combines with J gene TRBJ1-2, with D tentatively TRBD1 (6 bases). CDR1 is SGHTA and CDR2 is FQGNSA in the germline V gene. This CDR3 spans 14 amino acids. The chain's CDR3 is CASSFSDSFYGYTF. CDR3 DNA, as far as it was read: TGTGCCAGCAGCTTCTCGGACAGCTTCTACGGC.

As concerns this clone: The read ends 3 residues early relative to the CDR3; the germline J gene fills the gap. The same CDR3 also results from other DNA sequences found in this sample. The chain joins TRBV5-1 to TRBJ1-2; the match to TRBD1 covers 9 bases. The trim removed 4 bases at V and 4 bases at J, leaving 8 bases unmatched. The CDR3 totals 15 residues. Looked up from germline, CDR1 is SGHRS and CDR2 is YFSETQ. Here the CDR3 reads CASSRGQGSGYGYTF. The CDR3 bases that were read are TGCGCCAGCAGCCGTGGACAGGGGTCCGGCTATGGC.

This clone was found a few times. The read ends 3 residues before the CDR3 terminus; that terminus is restored from the germline J gene. The rearrangement joins TRBV19 to TRBJ1-2; weak D call: TRBD1 (6 bases). CDR1 LNHDA and CDR2 SQIVND come from the germline V gene (reference sequence). The CDR3 sequence is 13 residues long. V dropped 5 bases and J dropped 7 bases, with 14 bases sitting between them. The sequenced part of the CDR3 DNA is TGTGCCAGTAGTCAGAACCGCAGGGGTGGC. Translation gives CASSQNRRGG. The CDR3 as a whole reads CASSQNRRGGYTF.

This clone appeared a few times. The sequence runs out 3 residues before the end of the CDR3; the remainder is reconstructed from the germline J gene. The chain has TRBV30 and TRBJ2-7; TRBD2 might be the D (5 bases). The CDR3 length is 15 residues. Trimming left V 1 base short and J 0 bases short, with 13 bases between. CDR1 and CDR2 from the germline V gene are GTSNPN and SVGIG (reference sequence). Incomplete CDR3 DNA: TGTGCCTGGAGTGCAATCGGGGTGGTCTCCTACGAG. Encoded protein: CAWSAIGVVSYE. The full CDR3 protein is CAWSAIGVVSYEQYF. Using reference TRBV30 and TRBJ2-7 for the parts outside the CDR3, the full variable domain is SQTIHQWPATLVQPVGSPLSLECTVEGTSNPNLYWYRQAAGRGLQLLFYSVGIGQISSEVPQNLSASRPQDRQFILSSKKLLLSDSGFYLCAWSAIGVVSYEQYFGPGTRLTVT.

Worth noting for this clone: Read data end 3 residues before the CDR3 end; the end is taken from the germline J gene. The rearrangement joins TRBV7-2 to TRBJ2-4; 11 nucleotides match TRBD1. CDR1 SGHTA and CDR2 FQGNSA come from the germline V gene. J lost 6 bases, V lost 6 bases, and 7 bases had no gene match. CDR3 length equals 15 residues. Incomplete CDR3 DNA: TGTGCCAGCAGTAGCACCGGGACAGGGGGAAACATT. It yields the protein CASSSTGTGGNI. The CDR3 reads in full as CASSSTGTGGNIQYF.

This clone was counted at least ten times. The read ends 3 residues before the CDR3 terminus; that terminus is restored from the germline J gene. This chain joins TRBV4-1 and TRBJ1-2; D remains ambiguous. The CDR3 runs 12 residues. Germline V gives CDR1 MGHRA, CDR2 YSYEKL. Trimming left V 4 bases short and J 7 bases short, with 10 bases between. CDR3 bases read: TGCGCCAGCAGCCGCGGGGTTGGTGGC. It yields the protein CASSRGVGG. The full CDR3 protein reads CASSRGVGGYTF.

There are a few counts of this clone. Read coverage stops 3 residues before the CDR3 terminus; the germline J gene supplies the remainder. This chain connects TRBV7-9 to TRBJ1-6, with D possibly matching TRBD1 (5 bases). Trimming removed 3 bases at V and 7 bases at J, with 10 bases between. The CDR3 totals 14 residues. Germline CDR1 SEHNR, CDR2 FQNEAQ (reference sequence). Here the CDR3 reads CASSLDTKNSPLHF. The covered CDR3 bases are TGTGCCAGCAGCTTGGACACCAAGAATTCACCC.

Ten or more counts support this clone. The CDR3 extends 3 residues past the end of the read, so its final part is completed from the germline J gene. The chain uses TRBV11-1 and TRBJ1-1; D not certain. Germline CDR1 and CDR2: SGHAT and FQDESV (reference sequence). Between the trimmed V and J ends, which lost 5 bases and 1 base, there was a span of 11 bases. The CDR3 covers 14 residues. The sequenced CDR3 bases are TGTGCCAGCAGCCAGGTCAGAGGGAACACTGAA. It encodes CASSQVRGNTE. The CDR3 in full is CASSQVRGNTEAFF. Full variable domain (outside the CDR3, taken from reference TRBV11-1 and TRBJ1-1): EAEVAQSPRYKITEKSQAVAFWCDPISGHATLYWYRQILGQGPELLVQFQDESVVDDSQLPKDRFSAERLKGVDSTLKIQPAELGDSAMYLCASSQVRGNTEAFFGQGTRLTVV.

This clone appeared a few times. The read falls 3 residues short of the CDR3 end, and the missing part is taken from the germline J gene. The chain combines TRBV2 with TRBJ2-3, with 9 nucleotides matching TRBD2. J gave up 5 bases and V 7 bases, and 4 bases lay outside the gene matches. The CDR3 covers 13 residues. From germline, CDR1 is SNHLY and CDR2 FYNNEI. The DNA read from the CDR3 is TGTGCCAGCACAGCGGGAGGAGAAGATACG. This encodes CASTAGGEDT. From start to end, the CDR3 is CASTAGGEDTQYF.

This clone turned up a few times. The read ends 3 residues shy of where the CDR3 ends; the end is completed using the germline J gene. J is TRBJ2-2 and V is TRBV19; D is uncertain. The CDR3 spans 18 residues. V was shortened by 0 bases and J by 0 bases, with 14 bases between the two germline ends. Germline CDR1 LNHDA, CDR2 SQIVND (reference sequence). The DNA read from the CDR3 is TGTGCCAGTAGTATAGAGAGGATTGCAGCGACGAACACCGGGGAG. Residues: CASSIERIAATNTGE. In full, the CDR3 is CASSIERIAATNTGELFF.

There are a few counts of this clone. The DNA ends 3 residues before the CDR3 does, and the rest of the CDR3 is filled in from the germline J gene. The V gene is TRBV18, the J gene TRBJ1-6; D possibly corresponds to TRBD1 (5 bases). The CDR3 runs 13 residues. Trimming pared 4 bases from V and 10 bases from J, leaving 11 bases between. Germline loops: CDR1 KGHSH, CDR2 LQKENI. CDR3 bases read: TGTGCCAGCTCACTGTCAGGGAACTCACCC. Its translation is CASSLSGNSP. The entire CDR3 protein is CASSLSGNSPLHF.